Listed here are 15 T cell receptor beta chains from one sample, sequenced in a study of OX40 agonist ivuxolimab in advanced cancers. Only in-frame clones appear in the TCRdb table, and some are missing; sequencing was by immunoSEQ multiplex PCR. The sample carries 90,000 to 100,000 clones, approximately 86% recorded once. Here the sequenced sample was CD4+ or CD8+ T cells sorted from blood, taken in a trial of the OX40 agonist ivuxolimab. These receptors were taken from an adult with an advanced solid tumor such as melanoma, head and neck, liver or kidney cancer.

The rearrangement joins TRBV27 to TRBJ1-5; D unresolved. V was shortened by 2 bases and J by 7 bases, with 15 bases between the two germline ends. Germline V gene data show CDR1 as MNHEY and CDR2 as SMNVEV (reference sequence). CDR3 length: 15 residues. CDR3: CASSLTRGGWQPQHF. CDR3 DNA: TGTGCCAGCAGTTTAACTCGCGGAGGGTGGCAGCCCCAGCATTTT.

The V call is TRBV6-6, the J call TRBJ2-5; perhaps D is TRBD1 or TRBD2 (5 bases each). The CDR3 is 15 amino acids. Trimming shortened V by 5 bases and J by 5 bases, and 18 bases separated the two germline ends. CDR1 and CDR2 (germline): MNHNY, SVGAGI (reference sequence). CDR3 nucleotide sequence: TGTGCCAGCAGTCCCCAAAGGGCCGAGGGGGAGACCCAGTACTTC. Translation: CASSPQRAEGETQYF.

V is TRBV2 and J is TRBJ1-2, with a weak D call TRBD1 (5 bases). The CDR3 covers 14 residues. V lost 6 bases and J 4 bases, leaving 15 bases between the germline ends. From germline, CDR1 is SNHLY and CDR2 FYNNEI. The CDR3 bases are TGTGCCAGCAGGGACAATATTGGTGTCTATGGCTACACCTTC. Translating gives CASRDNIGVYGYTF.

The table lists this clone with a count of one. The rearrangement uses TRBV10-3 and TRBJ2-7, with unresolved D. The germline V gene has CDR1 ENHRY and CDR2 SYGVKD. The CDR3 sequence is 10 residues long. The germline V and J ends were trimmed by 10 bases and 4 bases, with 8 bases remaining between them. The CDR3: CATKEYEQYF. In nucleotides, the CDR3 is TGTGCCACCAAAGAGTACGAGCAGTACTTC.

V gene TRBV28 combines with J gene TRBJ2-7, with unresolved D. V lost 2 bases and J 2 bases, leaving 7 bases between the germline ends. The CDR3 runs to 13 residues. The germline CDR1 and CDR2 sequences are MDHEN and SYDVKM. Here the CDR3 reads CASSLDGPYEQYF. CDR3 coding DNA: TGTGCCAGCAGTTTAGACGGACCCTACGAGCAGTACTTC.

This clone came up once. The chain employs TRBV27 and TRBJ2-2; a weak D match, TRBD1 (5 bases). V lost 10 bases to trimming and J lost 4 bases, with 16 bases between them. Per the germline V gene, CDR1 is MNHEY and CDR2 is SMNVEV (reference sequence). There are 14 residues in the CDR3. The CDR3: CATRQRRLTGELFF. The CDR3 nucleotides are TGTGCCACTCGACAGAGGCGTCTCACCGGGGAGCTGTTTTTT.

The J gene is TRBJ1-2, the V gene TRBV6-5, with D maybe TRBD1 (5 bases). Germline CDR1 and CDR2: MNHEY and SVGAGI. The CDR3 loop spans 15 amino acids. V was shortened by 0 bases and J by 4 bases, with 12 bases between the two germline ends. CDR3 sequence: CASSYSTEPPYGYTF. CDR3 DNA sequence: TGTGCCAGCAGTTACTCGACAGAACCCCCCTATGGCTACACCTTC.

The rearrangement uses TRBV18 and TRBJ2-1; D might be TRBD1 or TRBD2, each matching 6 bases. V was clipped by 9 bases and J by 0 bases, with 15 bases between them. This CDR3 contains 15 residues. The V gene's germline CDR1 is KGHSH and CDR2 LQKENI. CDR3 nucleotides: TGTGCCAGTCGCGAGGGGGGAGGCTCCTACAATGAGCAGTTCTTC. Its translation is CASREGGGSYNEQFF.

The rearrangement joins TRBV6-6 to TRBJ1-1; D remains ambiguous. CDR3 length: 13 residues. The V and J ends lost 6 bases and 3 bases respectively, with 11 bases between them. Germline CDR1 is MNHNY and CDR2 is SVGAGI (reference sequence). CDR3 DNA: TGTGCCAGCAGCCTATTAGGGTACACTGAAGCTTTCTTT. This encodes CASSLLGYTEAFF.

The chain is built from TRBV2 and TRBJ2-1; 10 positions agree with TRBD2. The CDR3 is made up of 14 amino acids. The ends lost 6 bases at V and 4 bases at J; junction bases unmatched: 3. Germline values: CDR1 SNHLY, CDR2 FYNNEI. Here the CDR3 DNA reads TGTGCCAGCAGAGCGGGAGGGTTATACAATGAGCAGTTCTTC. Protein product: CASRAGGLYNEQFF.

This rearrangement joins TRBV6-1 to TRBJ2-1; 8 positions match TRBD2. The CDR3 covers 18 residues. The germline CDR1 and CDR2 sequences are MNHNS and SASEGT. Losses at the gene ends were 4 bases for V and 2 bases for J; bases not matched to a gene: 13. DNA for the CDR3: TGTGCCAGCAGTGCCAGCGGGAGAGGCGGAGGGCCCTACAATGAGCAGTTCTTC. Its protein is CASSASGRGGGPYNEQFF.

The chain couples TRBV2 to TRBJ2-5, with D perhaps matching TRBD1 (7 bases). This CDR3 has 13 amino acids. Trimming took off 5 bases at V and 5 bases at J, with 12 bases between the two ends. Germline values: CDR1 SNHLY, CDR2 FYNNEI. The CDR3 DNA is TGTGCCAGCAGTCGGGACAGCGGGGAGACCCAGTACTTC. It is translated as CASSRDSGETQYF.

V gene TRBV5-4 combines with J gene TRBJ2-1, with D possibly matching TRBD1 (5 bases). The CDR3 consists of 15 residues. Trimming stripped 3 bases from V and 4 bases from J, with 14 bases between. The V gene's germline CDR1 is SGHNT and CDR2 YYREEE (reference sequence). CDR3 bases: TGTGCCAGCAGCTGGACACCAAACGGATACAATGAGCAGTTCTTC. Translated: CASSWTPNGYNEQFF.

The sample holds a few counts of this clone. The chain has TRBV5-8 and TRBJ2-1; D tentatively reads TRBD1 or TRBD2 (5 bases each). The CDR3 is 16 residues long. CDR1 is SGHTS, CDR2 YDEGEE, per germline. V was trimmed by 4 bases and J by 2 bases, leaving 16 bases between them. The CDR3 nucleotides are TGTGCCAGCAGCACTACCGGGACGACCACCTACAATGAGCAGTTCTTC. Its protein product is CASSTTGTTTYNEQFF.

The CDR3 loop is CASRRATGIDEKLFF. The CDR3 DNA reads as TGTGCCAGCAGACGCGCGACAGGGATTGATGAAAAACTGTTTTTT. The rearrangement joins TRBV2 to TRBJ1-4; 7 bases are shared with TRBD1. Trimming took 6 bases from V and 6 from J; bases not matched to a gene: 10. Germline assignment: CDR1 SNHLY and CDR2 FYNNEI. The CDR3 is 15 amino acids.